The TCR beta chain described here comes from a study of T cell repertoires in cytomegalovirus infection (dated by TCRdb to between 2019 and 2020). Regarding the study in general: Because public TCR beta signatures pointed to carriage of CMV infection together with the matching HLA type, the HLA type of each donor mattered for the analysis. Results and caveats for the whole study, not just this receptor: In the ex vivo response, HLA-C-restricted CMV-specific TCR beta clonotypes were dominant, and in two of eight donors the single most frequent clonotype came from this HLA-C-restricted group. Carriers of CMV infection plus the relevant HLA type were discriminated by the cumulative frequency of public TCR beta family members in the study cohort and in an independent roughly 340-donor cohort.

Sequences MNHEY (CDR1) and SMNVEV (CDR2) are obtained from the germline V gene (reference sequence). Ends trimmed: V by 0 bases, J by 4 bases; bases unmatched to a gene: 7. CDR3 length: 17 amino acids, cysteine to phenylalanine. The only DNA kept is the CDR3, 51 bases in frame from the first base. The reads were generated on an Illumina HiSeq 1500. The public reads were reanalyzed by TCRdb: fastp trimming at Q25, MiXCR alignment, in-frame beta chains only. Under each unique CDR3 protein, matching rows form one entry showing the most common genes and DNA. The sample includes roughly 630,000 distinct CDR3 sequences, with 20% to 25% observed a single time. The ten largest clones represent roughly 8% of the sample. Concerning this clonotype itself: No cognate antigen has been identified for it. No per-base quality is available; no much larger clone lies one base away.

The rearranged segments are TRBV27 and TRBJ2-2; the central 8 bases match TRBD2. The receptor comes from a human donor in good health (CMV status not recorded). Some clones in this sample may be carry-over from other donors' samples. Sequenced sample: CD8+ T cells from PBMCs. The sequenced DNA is TGTGCCAGCAGTTTATCGTTCGGACTAGCTAGCACCGGGGAGCTGTTTTTT. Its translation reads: CASSLSFGLASTGELFF.